The clone carrying this T cell receptor beta chain appeared many times. The antigen is not known. An end of the junction does not agree with germline; a read error may underlie this. The CDR3 loop spans 15 amino acids. CDR1 and CDR2 from the germline V gene are DFQATT and SNEGSKA (reference sequence). Individual cDNA molecules received unique molecular identifiers. TCRdb re-analysed the 5' RACE reads in MiXCR, keeping a single row per CDR3 protein. This sample has about 39,000 distinct CDR3 sequences, with under 4.5% found just once. These data originate in a study of early T cells in non-severe SARS-CoV-2 infection. Overall study context: It was bulk RNA from unsorted whole blood that was sequenced, and the chains were unpaired.

General study points: Clonotype matching in VDJdb favored anti-spike CD8 responses and did not capture private and CD4 specificities.

The sequence derives from an adult who was a healthcare worker with PCR-confirmed SARS-CoV-2 infection or an uninfected control (not recorded which). The genes are TRBV20-1 and TRBJ2-5; 9 positions match TRBD2. Sequencing used whole blood. CDR3 residues: CSARDGLAGSETQYF. In DNA, the CDR3 is TGCAGTGCTCGAGATGGGCTAGCGGGGTCGGAGACCCAGTACTTC.